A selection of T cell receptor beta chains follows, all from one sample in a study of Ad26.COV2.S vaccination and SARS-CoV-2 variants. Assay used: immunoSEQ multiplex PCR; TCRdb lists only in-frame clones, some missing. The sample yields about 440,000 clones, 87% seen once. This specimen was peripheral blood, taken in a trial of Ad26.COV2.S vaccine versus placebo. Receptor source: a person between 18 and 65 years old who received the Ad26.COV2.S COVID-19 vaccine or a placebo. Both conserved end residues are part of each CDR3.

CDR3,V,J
CASSLVGTGDYEQYF,TRBV5-4,TRBJ2-7
CAIRQNNEQFF,TRBV10-3,TRBJ2-1
CASSPATGNSPLHF,TRBV6-6,TRBJ1-6
CASSETGPYEQYF,TRBV5-1,TRBJ2-7
CASSFGKGQANEKLFF,TRBV12-1,TRBJ1-4
CASSYGTGGSYEQYF,TRBV6-2/TRBV6-3,TRBJ2-7
CASSYTVTSTQSSYEQYF,TRBV6-2/TRBV6-3,TRBJ2-7
CAWRAAGAVEKLFF,TRBV30,TRBJ1-4
CASSLGNTDTQYF,TRBV9,TRBJ2-3
CSAQGGYEQYF,TRBV29-1,TRBJ2-7
CASSVGNVANSPLHF,TRBV9,TRBJ1-6
CASSQLPSGAGWGNEQYF,TRBV4-2,TRBJ2-7
CSVTSGRAPQYF,TRBV29-1,TRBJ2-7
CSVARGHETQYF,TRBV29-1,TRBJ2-5
CASSVAGSGTQYF,TRBV9,TRBJ2-5
CASSLSGTGYGYTF,TRBV3-1/TRBV3-2,TRBJ1-2